This TCR beta chain was observed in a study of T cell responses to AZD1222 COVID-19 vaccine. Findings and caveats of the study: Most donors were white British, females outnumbered males, and clonal diversity was possibly underestimated. All repertoire sampling was performed exclusively after the peak T cell response.

Using immunoSEQ multiplex PCR, the repertoire was profiled, and TCRdb retains in-frame clones only, with some absent. The repertoire holds over 100,000 clones, with about 83% as singletons. This clone was found once. What it binds is unknown. V lost 4 bases, J lost 2 bases, and 8 bases stayed unmatched. Germline V gene lookup returns CDR1 LGHDT and CDR2 YNNKEL (reference sequence). The CDR3 sequence is 16 residues long. The origin of this receptor is an adult in good health. The chain joins TRBV3-1 (or the pseudogene TRBV3-2) to TRBJ2-3; 8 bases match TRBD2. Sample: peripheral blood, taken on day 0 of AZD1222 vaccination. CDR3: CASSPRGGLNTDTQYF. The CDR3, as DNA: TGTGCCAGCAGCCCTCGGGGGGGGCTCAACACAGATACGCAGTATTTT.